These 17 T cell receptor beta chains share one sample of origin, sequenced in a study of blood T cell repertoires in COVID-19 (dated by TCRdb to 2020 to 2022). The receptor library was made with the immunoSEQ multiplex PCR assay. TCRdb's version of the immuneACCESS table is confined to in-frame rearrangements and falls short of the full clone set. An unresolved V gene accounts for under half of the shortfall where checked; the remainder is of unknown origin. Counted in this sample were hundreds of thousands of clones; approximately 85% of them appeared once. In total, the top ten clones hold more than 2% of the sample. Sequenced: PBMCs or T cells enriched from blood (not recorded which). The receptors were gathered from a man younger than 45 who had recovered from COVID-19.

The chain combines TRBV6-5 with TRBJ2-7; D remains unclear. Trimming removed 7 bases at V and 0 bases at J, with 13 bases between. The CDR3 length is 14 residues. The germline V gene encodes CDR1 MNHEY and CDR2 SVGAGI. This CDR3 reads CASMMGYTSYEQYF. The CDR3 DNA sequence: TGTGCCAGCATGATGGGCTACACCTCCTACGAGCAGTACTTC.

The chain carries TRBV5-1 and TRBJ2-5; TRBD2 matches at 12 bases. Looked up from germline, CDR1 is SGHRS and CDR2 is YFSETQ. J gave up 3 bases and V 0 bases, and 6 bases lay outside the gene matches. The length of the CDR3 is 17 residues. CDR3 nucleotides: TGCGCCAGCAGCTTGGTACTGACTAGCGGGGGCGAAGAGACCCAGTACTTC. It translates to CASSLVLTSGGEETQYF.

The V call is TRBV16, the J call TRBJ1-1, with 7 positions matching TRBD1. The CDR3 has 15 residues. Germline assignment: CDR1 KGHSY and CDR2 FQNENV. V was clipped by 4 bases and J by 2 bases; unmatched bases: 7. In DNA, the CDR3 is TGTGCCAGCAGCCTATTCTCAGGGGGTAACACTGAAGCTTTCTTT. This encodes CASSLFSGGNTEAFF. Full variable domain (missing parts from reference TRBV16 and TRBJ1-1): GEEVAQTPKHLVRGEGQKAKLYCAPIKGHSYVFWYQQVLKNEFKFLISFQNENVFDETGMPKERFSAKCLPNSPCSLEIQATKLEDSAVYFCASSLFSGGNTEAFFGQGTRLTVV.

The chain links TRBV6-5 to TRBJ2-7, with D tentatively TRBD1 (5 bases). V shed 2 bases and J shed 6 bases, with 17 bases lying between them. The CDR3 loop spans 15 amino acids. Germline V gives CDR1 MNHEY, CDR2 SVGAGI. This CDR3 reads CASSYHRMTVTEQYF. The CDR3 nucleotides are TGTGCCAGCAGTTACCACCGTATGACAGTGACCGAGCAGTACTTC.

The rearrangement joins TRBV10-1 to TRBJ2-1; D gene uncertain. Germline V CDR1 and CDR2: WNHNN, SYGVQD (reference sequence). Trimming stripped 3 bases from V and 0 bases from J, with 3 bases between. The CDR3 totals 13 residues. The CDR3 protein is CASSEYSYNEQFF. CDR3 bases: TGCGCCAGCAGTGAATACTCCTACAATGAGCAGTTCTTC.

As concerns this clone: The same CDR3 can be traced to other DNA sequences in this sample. The chain combines TRBV5-1 with TRBJ1-1; the D is unclear. With 0 bases removed from V and 8 bases from J, the gap between germline ends came to 8 bases. CDR3 length: 12 amino acids. CDR1 and CDR2 from the germline V gene are SGHRS and YFSETQ. The chain's CDR3 is CASSLGATEAFF. The CDR3 nucleotides are TGCGCCAGCAGCTTGGGGGCCACCGAAGCTTTCTTT.

The chain uses TRBV6-2 or TRBV6-3 and TRBJ2-7; 10 nucleotides agree with TRBD1. V lost 5 bases, J lost 6 bases, and 16 bases stayed unmatched. Germline V gene sequence: CDR1 MNHEY, CDR2 SVGEGT. The CDR3 is made up of 17 amino acids. This chain's CDR3 is CASSPSPATGGTPEQYF. The CDR3 DNA reads as TGTGCCAGCAGTCCATCCCCCGCGACAGGGGGCACGCCCGAGCAGTACTTC.

The V gene is TRBV7-3, the J gene TRBJ2-2; no definite D call. Per germline, CDR1 SGHTA and CDR2 FQGTGA. The V gene lost 2 bases and the J gene lost 7 bases, with 5 bases spanning the gap. The CDR3 contains 12 residues. The CDR3: CASSLPFGELFF. The DNA of the CDR3 is TGTGCCAGCAGCTTACCCTTCGGGGAGCTGTTTTTT.

In this sample, this clone turned up a few times. The V gene is TRBV7-4, the J gene TRBJ2-3; D is possibly TRBD1 (5 bases). V was cut by 5 bases and J by 1 base, with 19 bases left in between. CDR3 length: 17 residues. Germline assignment: CDR1 SGHVT and CDR2 SQSDAQ. The CDR3: CASSQGAAIVGTDTQYF. CDR3 coding DNA: TGTGCCAGCAGCCAAGGGGCGGCGATCGTGGGCACAGATACGCAGTATTTT. Drawing the rest from reference TRBV7-4 and TRBJ2-3, the complete variable domain is GAGVSQSPRYKVAKRGRDVALRCDSISGHVTLYWYRQTLGQGSEVLTYSQSDAQRDKSGRPSGRFSAERPERSVSTLKIQRTEQGDSAVYLCASSQGAAIVGTDTQYFGPGTRLTVL.

The rearrangement joins TRBV27 to TRBJ1-6; D gene unclear. The CDR3 loop spans 16 amino acids. CDR1 MNHEY and CDR2 SMNVEV come from the germline V gene (reference sequence). The V end lost 2 bases, the J end lost 2 bases, and 10 bases lay between the germline ends. The CDR3 reads CASSLTGETYNSPLHF. CDR3 DNA: TGTGCCAGCAGTTTAACCGGGGAAACCTATAATTCACCCCTCCACTTT.

The gene calls are TRBV29-1 and TRBJ1-5, with D tentatively TRBD1 (5 bases). The CDR3 is 14 residues long. Germline V gene data show CDR1 as SQVTM and CDR2 as ANQGSEA. V dropped 4 bases and J dropped 6 bases, with 16 bases sitting between them. The CDR3 reads CSVVTAGRGQPQHF. The CDR3 DNA sequence: TGCAGCGTTGTAACTGCAGGGCGAGGTCAGCCCCAGCATTTT. Together with reference TRBV29-1 and TRBJ1-5, the CDR3 gives the full variable domain: SAVISQKPSRDICQRGTSLTIQCQVDSQVTMMFWYRQQPGQSLTLIATANQGSEATYESGFVIDKFPISRPNLTFSTLTVSNMSPEDSSIYLCSVVTAGRGQPQHFGDGTRLSIL.

V and J are TRBV7-9 and TRBJ1-1; 7 nucleotides line up with TRBD1. V lost 5 bases, J lost 8 bases, and 8 bases stayed unmatched. Germline V gene data show CDR1 as SEHNR and CDR2 as FQNEAQ (reference sequence). The CDR3 extends over 13 amino acids. The CDR3 region is CASSARQGSEAFF. Here the CDR3 DNA reads TGTGCCAGCAGCGCCCGACAGGGTAGCGAAGCTTTCTTT.

The V gene is TRBV7-8, the J gene TRBJ2-5; TRBD1 aligns across 8 bases. Germline-derived CDR1 and CDR2 are SGHVS and FQNEAQ. Trimming took 2 bases from V and 2 from J; bases not matched to a gene: 4. The CDR3 is made up of 15 amino acids. The CDR3 spells CASSLTGGGQETQYF. In DNA form, the CDR3 reads TGTGCCAGCAGCTTAACAGGGGGTGGGCAAGAGACCCAGTACTTC.

J is TRBJ2-5 and V is TRBV6-5; D gene ambiguous. The CDR3 consists of 14 residues. Per the germline V gene, CDR1 is MNHEY and CDR2 is SVGAGI. Deletions cut 4 bases from V and 6 bases from J, with 15 bases between. CDR3 in DNA: TGTGCCAGCAGTTCCGTGTCCGACTGGAAGACCCAGTACTTC. Amino acids: CASSSVSDWKTQYF.

There are a few counts of this clone. This chain uses TRBV5-1 with TRBJ2-7, with TRBD2 identical over 10 bases. This CDR3 is built from 16 residues. Germline loops: CDR1 SGHRS, CDR2 YFSETQ. Germline trimming cut 0 bases from V and 7 bases from J; bases unmatched to any gene: 10. The CDR3 DNA reads as TGCGCCAGCAGCTTGGCTAGCGGGGGCCTCGGCGGGGAGCAGTACTTC. Encoded protein: CASSLASGGLGGEQYF. Full variable domain (remainder filled in from reference TRBV5-1 and TRBJ2-7): KAGVTQTPRYLIKTRGQQVTLSCSPISGHRSVSWYQQTPGQGLQFLFEYFSETQRNKGNFPGRFSGRQFSNSRSEMNVSTLELGDSALYLCASSLASGGLGGEQYFGPGTRLTVT.

The chain is built from TRBV19 and TRBJ1-6, with unresolved D. Trimming removed 0 bases from V and 14 bases from J, with 11 bases in between. Germline V gene sequence: CDR1 LNHDA, CDR2 SQIVND (reference sequence). This CDR3 has 13 amino acids. CDR3 nucleotides: TGTGCCAGTAGTATAGATCGGGGTCGGGCCCTCCACTTT. As protein: CASSIDRGRALHF.

The genes are TRBV7-9 and TRBJ1-4; 7 bases match TRBD1. The CDR3 consists of 14 residues. V shed 4 bases, J shed 6 bases, and the junction held 5 bases outside the gene matches. The V gene's germline CDR1 is SEHNR and CDR2 FQNEAQ (reference sequence). CDR3 in amino acids: CASSSGGSDEKLFF. For the CDR3, the DNA is TGTGCCAGCAGCTCAGGGGGTTCGGATGAAAAACTGTTTTTT.